This T cell receptor (beta chain) was captured in a study of blood T cells in healthy people across ages. This CDR3 region has 17 residues. CDR1 is SGHVS, CDR2 FQNEAQ, per germline. V trimming: 5 bases; J trimming: 2 bases; junction bases outside the gene matches: 9. Whole-study findings and limits: A roughly linear age-dependent decrease characterized TCR beta diversity per million T cells. Higher diversity and more naive CD4+ cells were features of long-lived donors, compared to aged donors. The study could not conclusively compare naive and antigen-experienced cells, given its unsorted PBMCs.

This clonotype was found many times. What it binds is not known. A sample-barcoded 5' primer and a J-beta primer mix were used in a second PCR of about 7 to 11 cycles. Each cDNA molecule was tagged by a template-switch adaptor that had 12 random nucleotides. Using its own MiXCR run on the 5' RACE reads, TCRdb lists one record per CDR3 protein. The sample records over 950,000 distinct CDR3 sequences, 30% to 40% being singletons. The chain uses TRBV7-8 and TRBJ2-3; 11 bases are a match to TRBD2. What was sequenced was blood. The sequence came from a man younger than 30 in good health. This CDR3 is CASSPGTSGTLTDTQYF. Written as DNA, the CDR3 is TGTGCCAGCAGCCCCGGGACTAGCGGAACTCTCACAGATACGCAGTATTTT.